This passage covers 6 T cell receptor beta chains from one sample sequenced in a study of identical twins. TCRdb itself ran the 5' RACE reads through MiXCR, one entry per CDR3 protein. The sample has about 660,000 distinct CDR3 sequences, roughly 8% seen once; the top ten hold about 0.98%. The sample was also linked to a second study, of yellow fever vaccine responses in identical twins.

The sequenced material came from PBMCs. The receptors stem from a woman under 30 in good health.

This clonotype occurred many times. The genes are TRBV5-1 and TRBJ2-2; D uncertain. The CDR3 runs to 14 residues. V was pared by 0 bases and J by 4 bases, with 7 bases between. Looked up from germline, CDR1 is SGHRS and CDR2 is YFSETQ. The CDR3 DNA is TGCGCCAGCAGCTTGGAGCTTGGCACCGGGGAGCTGTTTTTT. Translated: CASSLELGTGELFF. The full variable domain, completed using reference TRBV5-1 and TRBJ2-2, is KAGVTQTPRYLIKTRGQQVTLSCSPISGHRSVSWYQQTPGQGLQFLFEYFSETQRNKGNFPGRFSGRQFSNSRSEMNVSTLELGDSALYLCASSLELGTGELFFGEGSRLTVL.

This clonotype was seen repeatedly, ten times or more. The CDR3 nucleotides are TGTGCCACCAGCAGAGATTCTTTCGGACAGCAAAACAATGAGCAGTTCTTC. It translates to CATSRDSFGQQNNEQFF. The rearrangement links TRBV15 to TRBJ2-1; maybe TRBD1 (6 bases). Germline CDR1 LNHNV, CDR2 YYDKDF (reference sequence). The V end was cut by 0 bases, the J end by 5 bases, with 17 bases between. The CDR3 length is 17 residues.

This clonotype turned up a few times. The J gene is TRBJ2-1, the V gene TRBV5-1, with D tentatively TRBD1 (5 bases). CDR3 length: 14 amino acids. Deletions cut 4 bases from V and 0 bases from J, with 8 bases between. Germline CDR1 SGHRS, CDR2 YFSETQ. The CDR3 protein is CASSADSSYNEQFF. The CDR3 DNA follows: TGCGCCAGCAGCGCCGACAGCTCCTACAATGAGCAGTTCTTC.

The rearrangement links TRBV12-3 or TRBV12-4 to TRBJ2-7, with TRBD1 identical over 8 bases. The CDR3 sequence is 13 residues long. V lost 6 bases to trimming and J lost 6 bases; unmatched junction nucleotides: 7. The CDR3 protein is CASRAGQGGEQYF. The DNA of the CDR3 is TGTGCCAGCAGGGCTGGACAGGGAGGCGAGCAGTACTTC.

As DNA, the CDR3 is TGTGCCAGCAGCCTCCGAGGGGCCAAAGCAGATACGCAGTATTTT. Encoded protein: CASSLRGAKADTQYF. V and J are TRBV3-1 and TRBJ2-3; TRBD1 or TRBD2 may be the D gene (5 bases each). The CDR3 loop spans 15 amino acids. CDR1 and CDR2 from the germline V gene are LGHDT and YNNKEL (reference sequence). Between the trimmed V and J ends, which lost 4 bases and 4 bases, there was a span of 15 bases.

Ten or more counts support this clonotype. The gene calls are TRBV20-1 and TRBJ1-5; D is unclear. This CDR3 comprises 11 residues. The germline CDR1 and CDR2 sequences are DFQATT and SNEGSKA (reference sequence). With 3 bases removed from V and 0 bases from J, the gap between germline ends came to 0 bases. CDR3 region: CSASSNQPQHF. The CDR3 DNA reads TGCAGTGCTAGTAGCAATCAGCCCCAGCATTTT.